One sample yielded the 21 T cell receptor beta chains listed below, sequenced in a study of cytomegalovirus exposure and HLA in healthy donors. The PCR made use of 60 Vbeta and 13 Jbeta primers. The method was immunoSEQ multiplex PCR; TCRdb's version includes in-frame clones alone and lacks a portion of them. The table includes roughly 140,000 clones, about 64% detected once. The sample taken for sequencing was PBMCs. The source is a man aged 55 to 70 in good health and CMV-seronegative.

This sequence joins TRBV30 and TRBJ1-2; tentatively, D is TRBD1 (5 bases). The V end was cut by 3 bases, the J end by 4 bases, with 21 bases between. This CDR3 is 16 amino acids long. In germline, CDR1 is GTSNPN, CDR2 SVGIG (reference sequence). The CDR3 DNA is TGTGCCTGGAGAGGGTCCATCCGGGGGGAAGGCTATGGCTACACCTTC. Its protein product is CAWRGSIRGEGYGYTF.

The CDR3 DNA sequence: TGTGCCAGCAGTGAATTGAGTCAGGCGAACACCGGGGAGCTGTTTTTT. Translating it yields CASSELSQANTGELFF. This chain joins TRBV25-1 and TRBJ2-2; D remains unclear. This CDR3 is built from 16 residues. Germline-derived CDR1 and CDR2 are MGHDK and SYGVNS. Deletions cut 1 base from V and 0 bases from J, with 9 bases between.

The chain links TRBV9 to TRBJ2-2, with 7 bases lining up with TRBD2. J lost 3 bases, V lost 4 bases, and 15 bases had no gene match. Germline assignment: CDR1 SGDLS and CDR2 YYNGEE. The CDR3 spans 18 residues. The CDR3 loop is CASSFGLEGYGDTGELFF. For the CDR3, the DNA is TGTGCCAGCAGCTTCGGACTAGAGGGCTATGGGGACACCGGGGAGCTGTTTTTT.

The chain combines TRBV11-3 with TRBJ2-5, with 9 bases matching TRBD1. V shed 3 bases, J shed 14 bases, and the junction held 7 bases outside the gene matches. Per the germline V gene, CDR1 is SGHNT and CDR2 is YENEEA. The CDR3 is made up of 12 amino acids. As DNA, the CDR3 is TGTGCCAGCAGCTTTCGGGACAGGGAGGTTTACTTC. The encoded protein is CASSFRDREVYF.

The chain is built from TRBV15 and TRBJ1-4; D might be TRBD1 (6 bases). CDR3 length equals 13 residues. Looked up from germline, CDR1 is LNHNV and CDR2 is YYDKDF (reference sequence). Trimming removed 5 bases from V and 7 bases from J, with 11 bases in between. The DNA of the CDR3 is TGTGCCACCAGCCCGCGCAGGGGTGAAAAACTGTTTTTT. The encoded protein is CATSPRRGEKLFF.

The rearrangement links TRBV20-1 to TRBJ1-1; D remains unclear. The germline gives CDR1 DFQATT, CDR2 SNEGSKA (reference sequence). Trimming pared 7 bases from V and 5 bases from J, leaving 11 bases between. This CDR3 spans 11 amino acids. The chain's CDR3 is CSVTGGTEAFF. The CDR3 DNA follows: TGCAGTGTCACGGGAGGGACTGAAGCTTTCTTT.

This clone was observed once. The chain uses TRBV19 and TRBJ2-3, with TRBD1 matching 8 bases. This CDR3 is 15 amino acids long. Germline V gene data show CDR1 as LNHDA and CDR2 as SQIVND (reference sequence). V lost 3 bases, J lost 3 bases, and 5 bases stayed unmatched. CDR3 nucleotide sequence: TGTGCCAGTAGTATCTATACAGGGGGTACAGATACGCAGTATTTT. It translates to CASSIYTGGTDTQYF.

The genes are TRBV7-2 and TRBJ2-5; TRBD1 matches at 9 bases. Trimming removed 3 bases from V and 7 bases from J; junction bases left unmatched: 0. The CDR3 is 12 residues long. CDR1 and CDR2 (germline): SGHTA, FQGNSA. The CDR3 nucleotides are TGTGCCAGCAGCTTGGGACAGGGGACCCAGTACTTC. Translation gives CASSLGQGTQYF.

The rearrangement uses TRBV6-5 and TRBJ2-1, with 9 bases matching TRBD2. Germline values: CDR1 MNHEY, CDR2 SVGAGI. The CDR3 spans 15 residues. With V trimmed by 6 bases and J by 10 bases, 13 bases remained unmatched. CDR3 in amino acids: CASRTSPGTSIEQFF. In nucleotides, the CDR3 is TGTGCCAGCAGGACATCACCCGGGACTAGCATCGAGCAGTTCTTC.

This chain joins TRBV5-1 and TRBJ2-1; 7 nucleotides align to TRBD2. With V trimmed by 1 base and J by 15 bases, 13 bases remained unmatched. CDR3 size: 14 residues. Germline V gene data show CDR1 as SGHRS and CDR2 as YFSETQ. CDR3 residues: CASSLQRDPFSPFF. The CDR3 nucleotides read TGCGCCAGCAGCTTGCAGCGGGATCCCTTCAGTCCGTTCTTC.

The rearrangement uses TRBV11-2 and TRBJ1-4; D perhaps matches TRBD1 (5 bases). Germline V gene data show CDR1 as SGHAT and CDR2 as FQNNGV. V was cut by 2 bases and J by 8 bases, with 15 bases left in between. This CDR3 spans 15 amino acids. CDR3 DNA sequence: TGTGCCAGCAGCTTAAATCCAGGGTCTGGCGAAAAACTGTTTTTT. Translating it yields CASSLNPGSGEKLFF.

This clone was recorded a few times. In DNA form, the CDR3 reads TGTGCCAGCAGCTACGGACAGGGGGCAACGGAGACCCAGTACTTC. Translation gives CASSYGQGATETQYF. The chain combines TRBV5-6 with TRBJ2-5; 11 bases line up with TRBD1. The CDR3 is 15 residues long. CDR1 is SGHDT, CDR2 YYEEEE, per germline. V shed 3 bases and J 5 bases; nucleotides not matched to a gene: 6.

The chain uses TRBV29-1 and TRBJ2-1; TRBD1 aligns across 9 bases. The CDR3 length is 14 residues. V lost 8 bases to trimming and J lost 4 bases; unmatched junction nucleotides: 9. Germline-derived CDR1 and CDR2 are SQVTM and ANQGSEA. CDR3 bases: TGCAGCATGGGACAGGGTGGGTTTTACAATGAGCAGTTCTTC. Its protein product is CSMGQGGFYNEQFF.

Only a few counts were recorded for this clone. V usage is TRBV19 and J usage is TRBJ1-2; a possible D gene is TRBD1 (6 bases). V was trimmed by 9 bases and J by 0 bases, leaving 14 bases between them. The germline V gene encodes CDR1 LNHDA and CDR2 SQIVND (reference sequence). This CDR3 comprises 14 residues. DNA for the CDR3: TGTGCCAGCGAAGCAGGGACACCTAACTATGGCTACACCTTC. Its translation is CASEAGTPNYGYTF.

The chain employs TRBV5-1 and TRBJ2-7; perhaps TRBD2 as D (5 bases). This CDR3 contains 14 residues. Trimming stripped 0 bases from V and 3 bases from J, with 10 bases between. Germline V CDR1 and CDR2: SGHRS, YFSETQ. CDR3 DNA sequence: TGCGCCAGCAGCTTGGATCGGGGTTTCTACGAGCAGTACTTC. Amino acids: CASSLDRGFYEQYF.

DNA for the CDR3: TGTTCCCCGGGACTGGGAATCGTGCGCTACGAGCAGTACTTC. Translation: CSPGLGIVRYEQYF. The genes are TRBV28 and TRBJ2-7; D is perhaps TRBD2 (6 bases). Looked up from germline, CDR1 is MDHEN and CDR2 is SYDVKM. The CDR3 sequence is 14 residues long.

The chain joins TRBV28 to TRBJ1-2; D possibly corresponds to TRBD1 (5 bases). The CDR3 spans 14 residues. V was pared by 3 bases and J by 8 bases, with 16 bases between. Germline V lookup: CDR1 MDHEN, CDR2 SYDVKM. The CDR3 sequence: CASSFVQAGRGYTF. CDR3 DNA: TGTGCCAGCAGTTTCGTACAGGCCGGCAGAGGCTACACCTTC.

The gene calls are TRBV28 and TRBJ2-4; possible D gene TRBD2, 6 bases. V was cut by 3 bases and J by 0 bases, with 12 bases left in between. The CDR3 loop spans 16 amino acids. Germline CDR1 is MDHEN and CDR2 is SYDVKM. The CDR3 protein is CASSLSGGLAKNIQYF. The CDR3, as DNA: TGTGCCAGCAGTTTGTCCGGAGGGCTAGCCAAAAACATTCAGTACTTC.

This sequence joins TRBV7-6 and TRBJ2-3, with D unclear. The V gene lost 1 base and the J gene lost 0 bases, with 5 bases spanning the gap. The germline V gene has CDR1 SGHVS and CDR2 FNYEAQ. CDR3 length: 14 residues. The CDR3 spells CASSLGRSTDTQYF. Written as DNA, the CDR3 is TGTGCCAGCAGCTTAGGCAGGAGCACAGATACGCAGTATTTT.

This clone was observed a few times. This chain connects TRBV7-9 to TRBJ2-3, with 8 bases fitting TRBD2. With 5 bases clipped from V and 4 bases from J, the junction kept 5 bases outside the gene matches. The CDR3 totals 14 residues. CDR1 SEHNR and CDR2 FQNEAQ come from the germline V gene (reference sequence). The CDR3 sequence is CASSPAGVADTQYF. Here the CDR3 DNA reads TGTGCCAGCAGCCCAGCGGGGGTTGCAGATACGCAGTATTTT.

The rearrangement links TRBV6-1 to TRBJ2-5, with 9 bases fitting TRBD1. The better agreement between TRBJ2-7 and the DNA end casts doubt on the J call. This CDR3 contains 15 residues. The germline V gene has CDR1 MNHNS and CDR2 SASEGT. DNA of the CDR3: TGTGCCAGCAGTACTAAGGACAGGGGTACCTACGAGCAGTACTTC. This codes for CASSTKDRGTYEQYF.